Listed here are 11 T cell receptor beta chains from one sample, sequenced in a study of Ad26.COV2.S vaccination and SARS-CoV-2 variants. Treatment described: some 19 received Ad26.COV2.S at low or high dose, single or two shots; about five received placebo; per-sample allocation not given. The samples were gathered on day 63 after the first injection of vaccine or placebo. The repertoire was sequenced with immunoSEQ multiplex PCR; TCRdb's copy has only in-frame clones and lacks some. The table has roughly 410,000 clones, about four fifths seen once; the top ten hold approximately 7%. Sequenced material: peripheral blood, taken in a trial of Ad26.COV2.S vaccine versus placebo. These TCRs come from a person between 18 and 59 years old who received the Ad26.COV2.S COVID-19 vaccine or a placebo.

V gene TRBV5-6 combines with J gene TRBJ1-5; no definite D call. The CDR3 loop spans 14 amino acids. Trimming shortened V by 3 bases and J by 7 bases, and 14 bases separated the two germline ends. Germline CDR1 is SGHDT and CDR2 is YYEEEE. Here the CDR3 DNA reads TGTGCCAGCAGCTCTGGAGGCAGTAGGCAGCCCCAGCATTTT. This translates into CASSSGGSRQPQHF.

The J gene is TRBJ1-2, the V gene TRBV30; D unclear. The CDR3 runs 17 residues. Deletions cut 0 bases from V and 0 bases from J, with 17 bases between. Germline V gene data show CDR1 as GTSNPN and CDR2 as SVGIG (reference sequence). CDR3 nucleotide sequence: TGTGCCTGGAGTGTAGTCAGACGCACGCAAGCTAACTATGGCTACACCTTC. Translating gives CAWSVVRRTQANYGYTF.

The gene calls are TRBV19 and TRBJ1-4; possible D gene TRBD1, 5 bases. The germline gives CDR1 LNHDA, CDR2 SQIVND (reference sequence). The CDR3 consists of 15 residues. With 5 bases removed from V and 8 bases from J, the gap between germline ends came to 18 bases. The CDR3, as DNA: TGTGCCAGTAGTCCCCCCCGGGGCAGACGGGAAAAACTGTTTTTT. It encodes CASSPPRGRREKLFF.

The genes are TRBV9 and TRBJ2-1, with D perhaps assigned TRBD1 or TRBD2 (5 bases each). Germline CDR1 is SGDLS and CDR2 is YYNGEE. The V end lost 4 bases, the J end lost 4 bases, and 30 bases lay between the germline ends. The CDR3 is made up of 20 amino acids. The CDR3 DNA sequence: TGTGCCAGCAGCAGTAGTAGAGGGAATATTGGGGCTCACCTTTACAATGAGCAGTTCTTC. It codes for CASSSSRGNIGAHLYNEQFF. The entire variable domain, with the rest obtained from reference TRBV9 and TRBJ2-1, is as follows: DSGVTQTPKHLITATGQRVTLRCSPRSGDLSVYWYQQSLDQGLQFLIQYYNGEERAKGNILERFSAQQFPDLHSELNLSSLELGDSALYFCASSSSRGNIGAHLYNEQFFGPGTRLTVL.

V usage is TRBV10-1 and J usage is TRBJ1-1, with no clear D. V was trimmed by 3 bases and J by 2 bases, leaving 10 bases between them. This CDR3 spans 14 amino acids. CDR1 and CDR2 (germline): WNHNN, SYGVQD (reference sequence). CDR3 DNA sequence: TGCGCCAGCAGTGAAGGGAGGACTAACACTGAAGCTTTCTTT. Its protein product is CASSEGRTNTEAFF.

The DNA of the CDR3 is TGTGCCAGCACCGAGGGGCAGGGTTTCCTATCCGATACGCAGTATTTT. It specifies CASTEGQGFLSDTQYF. V usage is TRBV25-1 and J usage is TRBJ2-3; TRBD1 or TRBD2 may be the D gene (5 bases each). V gave up 7 bases and J gave up 6 bases, with 23 bases separating them. Germline V gives CDR1 MGHDK, CDR2 SYGVNS. The length of the CDR3 is 16 residues. The variable domain in full, completed from reference TRBV25-1 and TRBJ2-3, reads EADIYQTPRYLVIGTGKKITLECSQTMGHDKMYWYQQDPGMELHLIHYSYGVNSTEKGDLSSESTVSRIRTEHFPLTLESARPSHTSQYLCASTEGQGFLSDTQYFGPGTRLTVL.

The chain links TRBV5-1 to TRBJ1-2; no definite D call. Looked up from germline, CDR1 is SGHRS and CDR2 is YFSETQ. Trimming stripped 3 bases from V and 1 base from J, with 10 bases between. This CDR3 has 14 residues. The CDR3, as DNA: TGCGCCAGCAGCTACCTCCCAGATAACTATGGCTACACCTTC. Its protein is CASSYLPDNYGYTF.

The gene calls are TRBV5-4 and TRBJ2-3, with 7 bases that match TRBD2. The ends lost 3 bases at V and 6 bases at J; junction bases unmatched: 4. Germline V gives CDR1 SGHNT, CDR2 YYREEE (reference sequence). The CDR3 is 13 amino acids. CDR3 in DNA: TGTGCCAGCAGCTGGGGGGGGAAGGATACGCAGTATTTT. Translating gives CASSWGGKDTQYF. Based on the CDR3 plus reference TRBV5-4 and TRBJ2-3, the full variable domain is ETGVTQSPTHLIKTRGQQVTLRCSSQSGHNTVSWYQQALGQGPQFIFQYYREEENGRGNFPPRFSGLQFPNYSSELNVNALELDDSALYLCASSWGGKDTQYFGPGTRLTVL.

CDR3 sequence: CASSLQVSNTEAFF. In DNA, the CDR3 is TGTGCCAGCAGCCTACAGGTGTCGAACACTGAAGCTTTCTTT. This sequence joins TRBV3-1 (or the pseudogene TRBV3-2) and TRBJ1-1; TRBD1 might be the D (5 bases). V was cut by 4 bases and J by 1 base, with 10 bases left in between. This CDR3 is 14 amino acids long. The germline gives CDR1 LGHDT, CDR2 YNNKEL (reference sequence).

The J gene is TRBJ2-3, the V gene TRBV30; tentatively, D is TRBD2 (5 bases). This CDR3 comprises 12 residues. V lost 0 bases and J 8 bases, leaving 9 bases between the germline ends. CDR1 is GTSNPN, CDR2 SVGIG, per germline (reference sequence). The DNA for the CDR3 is TGTGCCTGGAGTGTACCGAGCGGTACGCAGTATTTT. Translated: CAWSVPSGTQYF.

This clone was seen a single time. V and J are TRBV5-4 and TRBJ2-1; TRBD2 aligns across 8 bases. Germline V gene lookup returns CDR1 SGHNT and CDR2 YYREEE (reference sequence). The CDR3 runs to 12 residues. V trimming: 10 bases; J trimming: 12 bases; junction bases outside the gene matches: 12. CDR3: CAFGHRGGGQFF. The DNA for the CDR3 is TGTGCCTTCGGACACCGGGGGGGTGGGCAGTTCTTC.